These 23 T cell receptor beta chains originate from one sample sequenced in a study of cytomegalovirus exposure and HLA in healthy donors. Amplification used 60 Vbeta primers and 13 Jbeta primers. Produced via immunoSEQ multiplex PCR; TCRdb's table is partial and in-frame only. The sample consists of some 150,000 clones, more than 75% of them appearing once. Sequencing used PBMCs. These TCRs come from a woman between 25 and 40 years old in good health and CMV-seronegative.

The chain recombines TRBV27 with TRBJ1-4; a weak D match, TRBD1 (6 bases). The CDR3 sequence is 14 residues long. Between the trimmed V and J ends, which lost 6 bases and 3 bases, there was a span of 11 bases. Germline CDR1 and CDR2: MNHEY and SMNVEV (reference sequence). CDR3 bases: TGTGCCAGCAGCCTCGCAGGGGCTAATGAAAAACTGTTTTTT. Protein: CASSLAGANEKLFF.

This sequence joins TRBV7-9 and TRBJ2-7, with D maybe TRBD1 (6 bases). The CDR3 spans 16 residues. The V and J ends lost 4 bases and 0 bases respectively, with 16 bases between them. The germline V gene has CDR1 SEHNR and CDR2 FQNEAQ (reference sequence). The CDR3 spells CASSSNTGHVSYEQYF. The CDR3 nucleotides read TGTGCCAGCAGCTCCAATACGGGACACGTCTCCTACGAGCAGTACTTC.

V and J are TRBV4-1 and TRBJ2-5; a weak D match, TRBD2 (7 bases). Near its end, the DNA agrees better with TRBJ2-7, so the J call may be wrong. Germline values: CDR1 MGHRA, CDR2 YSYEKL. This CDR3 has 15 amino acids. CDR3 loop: CASSQDAGAGYEQYF. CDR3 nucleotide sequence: TGCGCCAGCAGCCAAGATGCGGGGGCCGGGTACGAGCAGTACTTC.

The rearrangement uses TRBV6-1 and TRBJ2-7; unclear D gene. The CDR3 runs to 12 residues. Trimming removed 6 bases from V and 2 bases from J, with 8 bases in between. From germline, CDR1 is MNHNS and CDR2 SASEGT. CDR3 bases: TGTGCCAGCAGGAGGTTCGCCTACGAGCAGTACTTC. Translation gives CASRRFAYEQYF.

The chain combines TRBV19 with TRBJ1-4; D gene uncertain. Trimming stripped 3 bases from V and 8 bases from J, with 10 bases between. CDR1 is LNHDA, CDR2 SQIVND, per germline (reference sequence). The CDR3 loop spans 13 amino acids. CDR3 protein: CASSIGGREKLFF. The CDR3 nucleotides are TGTGCCAGTAGTATTGGCGGGAGGGAAAAACTGTTTTTT.

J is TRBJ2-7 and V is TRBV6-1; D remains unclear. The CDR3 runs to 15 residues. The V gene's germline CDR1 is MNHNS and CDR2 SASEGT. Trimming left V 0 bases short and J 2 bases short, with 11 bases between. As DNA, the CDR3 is TGTGCCAGCAGTGAAGCGGGCAGCTTAACCTACGAGCAGTACTTC. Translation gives CASSEAGSLTYEQYF.

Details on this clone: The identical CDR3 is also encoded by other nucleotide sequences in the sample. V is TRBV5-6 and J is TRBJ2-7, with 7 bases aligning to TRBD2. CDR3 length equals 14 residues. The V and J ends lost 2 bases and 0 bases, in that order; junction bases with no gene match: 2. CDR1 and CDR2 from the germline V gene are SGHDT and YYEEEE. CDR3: CASSLPGGSYEQYF. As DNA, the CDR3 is TGTGCCAGCAGCTTACCGGGGGGCTCCTACGAGCAGTACTTC.

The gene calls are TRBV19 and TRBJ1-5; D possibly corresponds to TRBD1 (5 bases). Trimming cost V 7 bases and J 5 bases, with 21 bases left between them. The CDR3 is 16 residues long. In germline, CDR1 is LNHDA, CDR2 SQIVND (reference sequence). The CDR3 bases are TGTGCCAGTACCCCCCGAGGGACGGGGGTCGATCAGCCCCAGCATTTT. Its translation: CASTPRGTGVDQPQHF.

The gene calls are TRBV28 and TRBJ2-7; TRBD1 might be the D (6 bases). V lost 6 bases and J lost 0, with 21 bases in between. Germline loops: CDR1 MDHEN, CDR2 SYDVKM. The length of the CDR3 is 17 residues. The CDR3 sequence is CASSPLVSGAYSYEQYF. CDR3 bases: TGTGCCAGCAGCCCCTTAGTGTCAGGGGCCTACTCCTACGAGCAGTACTTC.

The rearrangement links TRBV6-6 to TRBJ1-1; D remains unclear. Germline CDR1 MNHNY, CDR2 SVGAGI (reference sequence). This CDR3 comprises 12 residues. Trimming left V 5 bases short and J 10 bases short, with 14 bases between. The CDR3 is CASSLPSGVAFF. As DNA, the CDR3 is TGTGCCAGCAGTCTCCCCAGTGGTGTAGCTTTCTTT.

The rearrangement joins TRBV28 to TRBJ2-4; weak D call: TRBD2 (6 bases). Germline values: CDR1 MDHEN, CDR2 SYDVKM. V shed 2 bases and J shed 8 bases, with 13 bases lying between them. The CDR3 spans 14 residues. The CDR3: CASSLGGVQDIQYF. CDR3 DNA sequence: TGTGCCAGCAGTTTAGGAGGGGTCCAGGACATTCAGTACTTC.

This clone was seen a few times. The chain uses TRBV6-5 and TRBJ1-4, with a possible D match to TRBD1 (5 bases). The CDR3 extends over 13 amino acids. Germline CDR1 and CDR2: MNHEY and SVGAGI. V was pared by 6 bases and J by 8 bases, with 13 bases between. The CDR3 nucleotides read TGTGCCAGCAGCCGTACCAGGGAAGAAAAACTGTTTTTT. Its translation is CASSRTREEKLFF.

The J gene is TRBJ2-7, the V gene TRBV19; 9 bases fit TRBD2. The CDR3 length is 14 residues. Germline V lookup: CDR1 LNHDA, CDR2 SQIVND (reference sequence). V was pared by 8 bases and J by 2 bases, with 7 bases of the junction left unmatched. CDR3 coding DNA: TGTGCCAGTGCCGGGACTAGCTATCCCTACGAGCAGTACTTC. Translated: CASAGTSYPYEQYF.

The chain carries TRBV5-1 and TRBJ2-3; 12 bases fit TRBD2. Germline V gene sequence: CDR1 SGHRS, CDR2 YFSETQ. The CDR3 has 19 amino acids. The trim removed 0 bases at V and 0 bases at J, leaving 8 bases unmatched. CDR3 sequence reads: CASSLARTSGGTSTDTQYF. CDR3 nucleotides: TGCGCCAGCAGCTTGGCCCGAACTAGCGGGGGGACTAGCACAGATACGCAGTATTTT.

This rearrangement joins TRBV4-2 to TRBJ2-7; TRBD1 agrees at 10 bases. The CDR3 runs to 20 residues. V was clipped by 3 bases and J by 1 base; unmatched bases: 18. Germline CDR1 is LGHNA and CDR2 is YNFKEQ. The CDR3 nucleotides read TGTGCCAGCAGCCACCCCACCCCCTCCGCGGGACAGGGGTCTTCCTACGAGCAGTACTTC. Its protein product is CASSHPTPSAGQGSSYEQYF.

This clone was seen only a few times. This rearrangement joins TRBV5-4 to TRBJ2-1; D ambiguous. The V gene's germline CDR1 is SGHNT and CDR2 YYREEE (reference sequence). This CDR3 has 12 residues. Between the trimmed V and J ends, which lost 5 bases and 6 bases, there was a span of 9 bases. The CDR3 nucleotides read TGTGCCAGCAGGGCCCAAAGCAATGAGCAGTTCTTC. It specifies CASRAQSNEQFF.

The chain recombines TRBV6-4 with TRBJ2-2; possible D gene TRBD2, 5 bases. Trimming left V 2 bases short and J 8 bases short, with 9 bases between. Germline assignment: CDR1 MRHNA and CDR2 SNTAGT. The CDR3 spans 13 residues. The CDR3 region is CASSDGLAGELFF. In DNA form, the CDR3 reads TGTGCCAGCAGTGACGGTCTAGCAGGGGAGCTGTTTTTT.

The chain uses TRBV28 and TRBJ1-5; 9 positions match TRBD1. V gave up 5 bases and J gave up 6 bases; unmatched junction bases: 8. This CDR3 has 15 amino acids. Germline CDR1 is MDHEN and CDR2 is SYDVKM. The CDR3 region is CASSPSGQGFQPQHF. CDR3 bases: TGTGCCAGCAGTCCTTCGGGACAGGGATTTCAGCCCCAGCATTTT.

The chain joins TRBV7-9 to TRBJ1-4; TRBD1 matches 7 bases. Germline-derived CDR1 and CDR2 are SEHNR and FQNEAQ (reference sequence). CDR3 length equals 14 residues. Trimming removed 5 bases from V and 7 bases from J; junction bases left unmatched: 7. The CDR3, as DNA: TGTGCCAGCAGCGAGACAGGGTATAGTGAAAAACTGTTTTTT. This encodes CASSETGYSEKLFF.

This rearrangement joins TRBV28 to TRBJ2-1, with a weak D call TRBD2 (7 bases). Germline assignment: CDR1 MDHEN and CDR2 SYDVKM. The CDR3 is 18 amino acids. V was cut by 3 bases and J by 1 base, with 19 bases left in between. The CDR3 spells CASSFGPRGGRSYNEQFF. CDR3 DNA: TGTGCCAGCAGTTTTGGCCCGAGGGGGGGCCGGTCCTACAATGAGCAGTTCTTC. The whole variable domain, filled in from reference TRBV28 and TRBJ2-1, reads DVKVTQSSRYLVKRTGEKVFLECVQDMDHENMFWYRQDPGLGLRLIYFSYDVKMKEKGDIPEGYSVSREKKERFSLILESASTNQTSMYLCASSFGPRGGRSYNEQFFGPGTRLTVL.

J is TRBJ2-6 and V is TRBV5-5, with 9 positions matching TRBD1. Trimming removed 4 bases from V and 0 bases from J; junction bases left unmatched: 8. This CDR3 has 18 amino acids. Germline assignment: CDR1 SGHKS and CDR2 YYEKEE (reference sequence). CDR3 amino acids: CASSPVGTGHSGANVLTF. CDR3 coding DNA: TGTGCCAGCAGCCCTGTAGGGACAGGGCACTCTGGGGCCAACGTCCTGACTTTC.

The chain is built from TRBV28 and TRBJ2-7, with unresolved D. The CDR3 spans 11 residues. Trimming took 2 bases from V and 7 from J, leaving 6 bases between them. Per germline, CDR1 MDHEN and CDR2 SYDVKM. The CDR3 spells CASSLVREQYF. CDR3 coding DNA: TGTGCCAGCAGTTTAGTGAGGGAGCAGTACTTC.

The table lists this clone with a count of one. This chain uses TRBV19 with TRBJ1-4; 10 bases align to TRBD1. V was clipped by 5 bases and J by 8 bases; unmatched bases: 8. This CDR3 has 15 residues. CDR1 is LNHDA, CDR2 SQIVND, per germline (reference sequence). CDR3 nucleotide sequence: TGTGCCAGTAGTCCCCGGGACAGGGGAGACGAAAAACTGTTTTTT. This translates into CASSPRDRGDEKLFF. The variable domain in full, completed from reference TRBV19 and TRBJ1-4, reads DGGITQSPKYLFRKEGQNVTLSCEQNLNHDAMYWYRQDPGQGLRLIYYSQIVNDFQKGDIAEGYSVSREKKESFPLTVTSAQKNPTAFYLCASSPRDRGDEKLFFGSGTQLSVL.